These T cell receptor beta chains were read from a single sample in a study of blood T cell repertoires in COVID-19. Sequencing used immunoSEQ multiplex PCR; TCRdb keeps in-frame clones, though not all of them. Altogether about 220,000 clones are present, roughly 85% being singletons, with the ten largest covering less than 4.5%. Sample: PBMCs or T cells enriched from blood (not recorded which). These receptors all come from a woman in her thirties or forties with acute COVID-19. The CDR3 runs from the conserved cysteine through the conserved F or W. D genes are given only for firm matches. The size field is filled for only some rows; it gives once, few, many or a size class.

cdr3_length,d_call,v_call,clone_size,j_call,cdr3_nt,cdr3_aa
15,TRBD1,TRBV3-1/TRBV3-2,.,TRBJ1-6,TGTGCCAGCAGCCAAGAAACAGGGGGCTATTCACCCCTCCACTTT,CASSQETGGYSPLHF
16,.,TRBV5-1,.,TRBJ1-1,TGCGCCAGCAGCGCTACAGCGGGGGCTGGGGGCACTGAAGCTTTCTTT,CASSATAGAGGTEAFF
15,TRBD1,TRBV6-5,.,TRBJ1-5,TGTGCCAGCAGTTTCGGAACAGGGGAGAATCAGCCCCAGCATTTT,CASSFGTGENQPQHF
14,.,TRBV19,.,TRBJ2-2,TGTGCCAGTAATGGGGGCGCGAACACCGGGGAGCTGTTTTTT,CASNGGANTGELFF
12,.,TRBV9,.,TRBJ1-3,TGTGCCAGCGCGGGCTCTGGAAACACCATATATTTT,CASAGSGNTIYF
15,.,TRBV18,.,TRBJ1-4,TGTGCCAGCTCACGCGAATCCCACACTAATGAAAAACTGTTTTTT,CASSRESHTNEKLFF
16,.,TRBV9,.,TRBJ1-2,TGTGCCAGCAGCGGCTTAACACCTTCCCTTAACTATGGCTACACCTTC,CASSGLTPSLNYGYTF
18,TRBD1,TRBV5-1,.,TRBJ1-1,TGCGCCAGCAGCTATAACACCTGGGACAGGGGGGAGAACACTGAAGCTTTCTTT,CASSYNTWDRGENTEAFF
15,TRBD1,TRBV3-1/TRBV3-2,.,TRBJ1-6,TGTGCCAGCAGACGTATTACAGGGGCTAATTCACCCCTCCACTTT,CASRRITGANSPLHF
13,.,TRBV9,.,TRBJ2-7,TGTGCCAGCAGCGTAGTGATAGAACCAGAGCAGTACTTC,CASSVVIEPEQYF
13,.,TRBV19,.,TRBJ1-4,TGTGCCAGCCAGGAGGACTCTTATGAAAAACTGTTTTTT,CASQEDSYEKLFF
11,.,TRBV20-1,once,TRBJ1-2,TGCAGTGCTAGTCTGAGAGGCAGCTACACCTTC,CSASLRGSYTF
15,.,TRBV7-9,.,TRBJ1-4,TGTGCCAGCAGCCTAGAGGACAGCCGTAATGAAAAACTGTTTTTT,CASSLEDSRNEKLFF
13,TRBD1,TRBV7-8,.,TRBJ1-2,TGTGCCAGCAGCTTAGCTACAGGGGATGGCTACACCTTC,CASSLATGDGYTF
14,.,TRBV19,.,TRBJ1-2,TGTGCCAGTAGTAGGGGGGAGGTCTCCTATGGCTACACCTTC,CASSRGEVSYGYTF
12,.,TRBV30,.,TRBJ1-1,TGTGCCTGGAGTGTAGGAGGGGCGGAAGCTTTCTTT,CAWSVGGAEAFF
14,.,TRBV13,.,TRBJ1-1,TGTGCCAGCAGCTTCCCGACAGGAGCACCCGAAGCTTTCTTT,CASSFPTGAPEAFF